A single sample gave rise to the 29 T cell receptor beta chains below, sequenced in a study of blood T cell repertoires in COVID-19. Libraries were prepared by immunoSEQ multiplex PCR; TCRdb keeps only in-frame clonotypes and omits some of them. This sample has over 90,000 clones, with around 85% found just once. The sequenced material came from peripheral blood. The receptors stem from a man aged 60 to 75 with acute or convalescent COVID-19.

CDR3 region: CASSLEPRGHEQFF. DNA for the CDR3: TGCGCCAGCAGCTTGGAACCTAGGGGGCATGAGCAGTTCTTC. V is TRBV5-1 and J is TRBJ2-1; 7 bases match TRBD1. V lost 0 bases, J lost 8 bases, and 5 bases stayed unmatched. The CDR3 covers 14 residues. Germline V lookup: CDR1 SGHRS, CDR2 YFSETQ.

J is TRBJ2-7 and V is TRBV10-3, with TRBD1 matching 8 bases. V shed 10 bases, J shed 3 bases, and the junction held 8 bases outside the gene matches. This CDR3 region has 13 residues. The germline V gene has CDR1 ENHRY and CDR2 SYGVKD. CDR3 nucleotide sequence: TGTGCCACAGACAGGGGCGATCACTACGAGCAGTACTTC. Residues: CATDRGDHYEQYF.

This clone appeared a few times. The J gene is TRBJ1-2, the V gene TRBV29-1, with 11 bases matching TRBD1. Germline loops: CDR1 SQVTM, CDR2 ANQGSEA. The CDR3 has 14 residues. J gave up 4 bases and V 6 bases, and 7 bases lay outside the gene matches. The CDR3 DNA reads as TGCAGCGTCCGGACAGGGGGCGCGGGCTATGGCTACACCTTC. Translated, it gives CSVRTGGAGYGYTF.

The chain has TRBV9 and TRBJ1-6; TRBD1 might be the D (5 bases). Looked up from germline, CDR1 is SGDLS and CDR2 is YYNGEE. V shed 0 bases and J shed 8 bases, with 15 bases lying between them. The CDR3 has 16 residues. The CDR3 bases are TGTGCCAGCAGCGTAGCCGGAACAGGAAGCCATTCACCCCTCCACTTT. It is translated as CASSVAGTGSHSPLHF. The whole variable domain, filled in from reference TRBV9 and TRBJ1-6, reads DSGVTQTPKHLITATGQRVTLRCSPRSGDLSVYWYQQSLDQGLQFLIQYYNGEERAKGNILERFSAQQFPDLHSELNLSSLELGDSALYFCASSVAGTGSHSPLHFGNGTRLTVT.

Here the CDR3 reads CASSRTTSSGGVAEAFF. The CDR3 DNA follows: TGTGCCAGCAGCCGGACAACGTCCTCAGGGGGCGTCGCTGAAGCTTTCTTT. The chain links TRBV9 to TRBJ1-1, with TRBD1 matching 8 bases. V trimming: 4 bases; J trimming: 6 bases; junction bases outside the gene matches: 17. The CDR3 covers 17 residues. Per germline, CDR1 SGDLS and CDR2 YYNGEE. The variable domain in full, completed from reference TRBV9 and TRBJ1-1, reads DSGVTQTPKHLITATGQRVTLRCSPRSGDLSVYWYQQSLDQGLQFLIQYYNGEERAKGNILERFSAQQFPDLHSELNLSSLELGDSALYFCASSRTTSSGGVAEAFFGQGTRLTVV.

CDR3 residues: CATSAGTGGLLDTQYF. The DNA of the CDR3 is TGTGCCACCAGTGCGGGGACAGGGGGCCTTTTAGATACGCAGTATTTT. The chain uses TRBV24-1 and TRBJ2-3; TRBD1 matches at 12 bases. Germline CDR1 KGHDR, CDR2 SFDVKD. The CDR3 spans 16 residues. V trimming: 5 bases; J trimming: 5 bases; junction bases outside the gene matches: 7.

The chain combines TRBV4-2 with TRBJ2-7; perhaps TRBD1 as D (6 bases). The CDR3 has 14 amino acids. V was cut by 1 base and J by 0 bases, with 7 bases left in between. Germline V lookup: CDR1 LGHNA, CDR2 YNFKEQ. The CDR3 nucleotides are TGTGCCAGCAGCCAAGCGGGACACTCCTACGAGCAGTACTTC. Protein sequence: CASSQAGHSYEQYF.

The V gene is TRBV6-2 or TRBV6-3, the J gene TRBJ2-5; D is perhaps TRBD1 (5 bases). V lost 1 base to trimming and J lost 3 bases, with 6 bases between them. In germline, CDR1 is MNHEY, CDR2 SVGEGT. The CDR3 has 13 amino acids. The CDR3 reads CASSYFREETQYF. The CDR3 nucleotides are TGTGCCAGCAGTTACTTCAGGGAAGAGACCCAGTACTTC.

The rearrangement uses TRBV6-5 and TRBJ2-2; possibly TRBD1 for D (6 bases). Trimming removed 2 bases at V and 4 bases at J, with 11 bases between. CDR3 length: 15 amino acids. CDR1 and CDR2 (germline): MNHEY, SVGAGI. In nucleotides, the CDR3 is TGTGCCAGCAGTTACATCAGGGGTAGCACCGGGGAGCTGTTTTTT. Residues: CASSYIRGSTGELFF.

The chain joins TRBV29-1 to TRBJ1-2; TRBD1 agrees at 7 bases. The CDR3 is 13 residues long. With V trimmed by 6 bases and J by 4 bases, 8 bases remained unmatched. Germline-derived CDR1 and CDR2 are SQVTM and ANQGSEA. The CDR3 nucleotides read TGCAGCGTACCCGGACAGGAGGGCTATGGCTACACCTTC. Translation: CSVPGQEGYGYTF.

The J gene is TRBJ2-7, the V gene TRBV6-5, with a possible D match to TRBD1 (6 bases). V was cut by 8 bases and J by 3 bases, with 14 bases left in between. This CDR3 region has 13 residues. From germline, CDR1 is MNHEY and CDR2 SVGAGI. The CDR3 here is CASHQTGYYEQYF. The CDR3 nucleotides read TGTGCCAGCCACCAAACAGGGTACTACGAGCAGTACTTC.

CDR3 nucleotide sequence: TGTGCCAGTAGTATACCCCAGGGCGTCGGAGGCTACACCTTC. Translation: CASSIPQGVGGYTF. V and J are TRBV19 and TRBJ1-2; D is perhaps TRBD1 (5 bases). This CDR3 spans 14 amino acids. Per germline, CDR1 LNHDA and CDR2 SQIVND (reference sequence). Trimming stripped 2 bases from V and 8 bases from J, with 15 bases between.

The CDR3 DNA reads as TGCGCCAGCAGCCAAGATAGGAGGTATAGCAATCAGCCCCAGCATTTT. Translated, it gives CASSQDRRYSNQPQHF. The chain links TRBV4-3 to TRBJ1-5; D gene unclear. Trimming removed 0 bases at V and 0 bases at J, with 9 bases between. This CDR3 comprises 16 residues. Germline assignment: CDR1 LGHNA and CDR2 YSLEER.

The chain recombines TRBV7-9 with TRBJ1-1; D remains ambiguous. The length of the CDR3 is 15 residues. The V end was cut by 5 bases, the J end by 1 base, with 14 bases between. Germline-derived CDR1 and CDR2 are SEHNR and FQNEAQ (reference sequence). In DNA form, the CDR3 reads TGTGCCAGCAGCCCAGAGGTGAACCGGAACACTGAAGCTTTCTTT. Amino acids: CASSPEVNRNTEAFF.

The chain combines TRBV28 with TRBJ2-1; the D is unclear. CDR1 and CDR2 from the germline V gene are MDHEN and SYDVKM. The CDR3 totals 13 residues. V lost 3 bases and J lost 2, with 5 bases in between. The CDR3 DNA reads as TGTGCCAGCAGTTTGGGCCCCTACAATGAGCAGTTCTTC. This gives the protein CASSLGPYNEQFF.

The rearrangement joins TRBV10-3 to TRBJ2-2, with 7 bases matching TRBD1. With V trimmed by 5 bases and J by 2 bases, 5 bases remained unmatched. The CDR3 has 15 amino acids. Germline CDR1 and CDR2: ENHRY and SYGVKD. CDR3: CAISIRDSNTGELFF. CDR3 bases: TGTGCCATCAGTATCCGGGACAGCAACACCGGGGAGCTGTTTTTT.

This clone was seen a few times. The chain recombines TRBV10-3 with TRBJ2-2; D possibly corresponds to TRBD1 (6 bases). Germline-derived CDR1 and CDR2 are ENHRY and SYGVKD. V dropped 2 bases and J dropped 6 bases, with 13 bases sitting between them. This CDR3 has 15 amino acids. The DNA for the CDR3 is TGTGCCATCAGTGAGGACAGGAACTGGGCCGGGGAGCTGTTTTTT. Amino acid sequence: CAISEDRNWAGELFF.

The chain has TRBV6-2 or TRBV6-3 and TRBJ2-5, with D uncertain. Trimming stripped 5 bases from V and 5 bases from J, with 9 bases between. CDR1 is MNHEY, CDR2 SVGEGT, per germline. The CDR3 covers 12 residues. The CDR3 spells CASSTARETQYF. Written as DNA, the CDR3 is TGTGCCAGCAGTACAGCCCGTGAGACCCAGTACTTC.

This chain links TRBV6-2 or TRBV6-3 with TRBJ2-2; 10 bases line up with TRBD2. Trimming at V came to 8 bases and at J to 1 base, leaving 4 bases not matched to a gene. Germline loops: CDR1 MNHEY, CDR2 SVGEGT. The CDR3 length is 15 residues. As DNA, the CDR3 is TGTGCCAGCCGCCTAGCGGGAGTGAACACCGGGGAGCTGTTTTTT. Encoded protein: CASRLAGVNTGELFF.

This clone showed up just once. The chain is built from TRBV2 and TRBJ1-1, with D perhaps TRBD1 (5 bases). CDR3 size: 16 residues. V gave up 5 bases and J gave up 4 bases, with 20 bases separating them. Germline loops: CDR1 SNHLY, CDR2 FYNNEI. The CDR3 DNA sequence: TGTGCCAGCAGTCCGGGACCGCTGGGAGGAAGCACTGAAGCTTTCTTT. It codes for CASSPGPLGGSTEAFF.

This clone has a single count. J is TRBJ2-7 and V is TRBV3-1 (or the pseudogene TRBV3-2), with D possibly TRBD1 on 6 matching bases. Deletions cut 4 bases from V and 7 bases from J, with 11 bases between. The CDR3 runs 12 residues. Germline CDR1 and CDR2: LGHDT and YNNKEL (reference sequence). The CDR3 loop is CASSPDSREQYF. The DNA for the CDR3 is TGTGCCAGCAGCCCGGACAGCAGAGAGCAGTACTTC.

The chain combines TRBV11-2 with TRBJ1-2, with D uncertain. Trimming shortened V by 5 bases and J by 5 bases, and 18 bases separated the two germline ends. This CDR3 is built from 15 residues. The germline gives CDR1 SGHAT, CDR2 FQNNGV. CDR3 residues: CASSAGNTRNYGYTF. For the CDR3, the DNA is TGTGCCAGCAGCGCGGGGAACACCCGAAATTATGGCTACACCTTC.

This clone came up a few times. The chain carries TRBV4-3 and TRBJ1-6, with a weak D call TRBD1 (6 bases). The CDR3 covers 14 residues. V lost 1 base and J 13 bases, leaving 14 bases between the germline ends. The V gene's germline CDR1 is LGHNA and CDR2 YSLEER. The CDR3 DNA follows: TGCGCCAGCAGCCAAGCAGGGGCCCCGGGTCCCCTCCACTTT. This sequence encodes CASSQAGAPGPLHF.

The chain links TRBV5-4 to TRBJ2-3; D ambiguous. This CDR3 is built from 13 residues. Per the germline V gene, CDR1 is SGHNT and CDR2 is YYREEE (reference sequence). V was shortened by 3 bases and J by 1 base, with 6 bases between the two germline ends. The CDR3 DNA follows: TGTGCCAGCAGCTCAACAGGCACAGATACGCAGTATTTT. Its translation is CASSSTGTDTQYF. Filled out from reference TRBV5-4 and TRBJ2-3, the complete variable domain reads ETGVTQSPTHLIKTRGQQVTLRCSSQSGHNTVSWYQQALGQGPQFIFQYYREEENGRGNFPPRFSGLQFPNYSSELNVNALELDDSALYLCASSSTGTDTQYFGPGTRLTVL.

The CDR3, as DNA: TGTGCCAGCAAGAATAGCGGGAGGGCTTACAATGAGCAGTTCTTC. This sequence encodes CASKNSGRAYNEQFF. V gene TRBV11-2 combines with J gene TRBJ2-1; the match to TRBD2 covers 11 bases. This CDR3 spans 15 amino acids. V was clipped by 7 bases and J by 4 bases; unmatched bases: 6. Germline CDR1 SGHAT, CDR2 FQNNGV.

This clone was recorded at least ten times. At one boundary the junction diverges from the germline segment, which might be a read error. The chain links TRBV11-3 to TRBJ2-1; 7 bases match TRBD2. The germline CDR1 and CDR2 sequences are SGHNT and YENEEA. The CDR3 extends over 15 amino acids. The CDR3 DNA reads as TGTGCCAGCAGCATAGAAGCGGGACGGATCAATGAGCAGTTCTTC. Its translation is CASSIEAGRINEQFF. Drawing the rest from reference TRBV11-3 and TRBJ2-1, the complete variable domain is EAGVVQSPRYKIIEKKQPVAFWCNPISGHNTLYWYLQNLGQGPELLIRYENEEAVDDSQLPKDRFSAERLKGVDSTLKIQPAELGDSAVYLCASSIEAGRINEQFFGPGTRLTVL.

CDR3 region: CASSSYSGRASSYEQYF. The CDR3 DNA sequence: TGTGCCAGCAGCTCCTATAGCGGGAGGGCCTCGTCCTACGAGCAGTACTTC. The chain carries TRBV7-2 and TRBJ2-7; 11 positions agree with TRBD2. Looked up from germline, CDR1 is SGHTA and CDR2 is FQGNSA. The V segment lost 4 bases and the J segment 1 base; nucleotides outside the gene matches: 9. This CDR3 spans 17 amino acids.

The rearrangement uses TRBV18 and TRBJ2-1, with a possible D match to TRBD1 (6 bases). CDR3 length: 14 amino acids. V lost 4 bases, J lost 6 bases, and 13 bases lay in between. Germline CDR1 KGHSH, CDR2 LQKENI. DNA of the CDR3: TGTGCCAGCTCACGCGACAGGATTGTCAATGAGCAGTTCTTC. Translating gives CASSRDRIVNEQFF.

V gene TRBV6-2 or TRBV6-3 combines with J gene TRBJ1-1; D might be TRBD1 (6 bases). V lost 2 bases and J 0 bases, leaving 19 bases between the germline ends. The length of the CDR3 is 18 residues. The germline gives CDR1 MNHEY, CDR2 SVGEGT. The CDR3 DNA follows: TGTGCCAGCAGTTACCCAAAGAATTCGACAGGACTGAACACTGAAGCTTTCTTT. Translating gives CASSYPKNSTGLNTEAFF.